This is a list of T cell receptor beta chains from one sample in a study of blood T cell repertoires in COVID-19. Libraries were prepared by immunoSEQ multiplex PCR; TCRdb keeps only in-frame clonotypes and omits some of them. The sample includes a few hundred thousand clones, 70% to 90% seen only once; the top ten take about 0.93%. The specimen sequenced was peripheral blood. These receptors all come from a middle-aged man with acute or convalescent COVID-19. CDR3s include the opening cysteine and the closing phenylalanine or tryptophan. The D gene is left open where the match is weak. Only part of the rows carry a size: once, few, many, or a class if the clone is expanded.

v_gene	j_gene	abundance	d_gene	CDR3nt	CDR3aa
TRBV2	TRBJ2-7	-	-	TGTGCCAGCAGTGACGCAGGCACGGGGGCCTACGAGCAGTACTTC	CASSDAGTGAYEQYF
TRBV5-1	TRBJ2-2	once	-	TGCGCCAGCAGCTTATCCAGGGTGGTCACCGGGGAGCTGTTTTTT	CASSLSRVVTGELFF
TRBV27	TRBJ1-5	-	-	TGTGCCAGCAGTTTCTCGGGGATAGGCGCTCAGCCCCAGCATTTT	CASSFSGIGAQPQHF
TRBV7-3	TRBJ1-1	-	-	TGTGCCAGCAGCAAATTACGCCGGGAAGCAAAGACTGAAGCTTTCTTT	CASSKLRREAKTEAFF
TRBV4-3	TRBJ2-1	-	TRBD1	TGCGCCAGCGGACCGGCGGGACAGGGGGCCCATGAGCAGTTCTTC	CASGPAGQGAHEQFF
TRBV6-5	TRBJ2-5	-	TRBD2	TGTGCCAGCAGTTACGGCGGGGGATCGGGAGAGACCCAGTACTTC	CASSYGGGSGETQYF
TRBV5-6	TRBJ2-1	-	-	TGTGCCAGCAGCGCCGAGGGAAGACGGAGCTCCTACAATGAGCAGTTCTTC	CASSAEGRRSSYNEQFF
TRBV7-2	TRBJ1-5	-	-	TGTGCCAGCAGCTTGGAGGGACGGGCTCAGCCCCAGCATTTT	CASSLEGRAQPQHF
TRBV5-7	TRBJ2-1	-	-	TGTGCCAGCAGCCCCCGTATATACAATGAGCAGTTCTTC	CASSPRIYNEQFF
TRBV29-1	TRBJ2-5	-	-	TGCAGCGTTGAAGATCTAATGGGGGGAAATCAAGAGACCCAGTACTTC	CSVEDLMGGNQETQYF
TRBV7-9	TRBJ1-2	-	-	TGTGCCAGCTCCCCCGGGGGGGGGAGATTAGGCTACACCTTC	CASSPGGGRLGYTF
TRBV7-3	TRBJ1-2	-	TRBD1	TGTGCCAGCAGCCCTTCGCAGGGGGGAGAATACACCTTC	CASSPSQGGEYTF
TRBV2	TRBJ2-5	-	-	TGTGCCAGCTGGGTGGCTTCAGCGGCGGAGACCCAGTACTTC	CASWVASAAETQYF
TRBV13	TRBJ2-5	-	TRBD2	TGTGCCAGCAGCTTAGAAGCGGGGGGGCAAGAGACCCAGTACTTC	CASSLEAGGQETQYF
TRBV7-8	TRBJ2-5	-	-	TGTGCCAGCAGCTTAGAACAGGGAGCGTACCAAGAGACCCAGTACTTC	CASSLEQGAYQETQYF
TRBV7-3	TRBJ1-2	-	-	TGTGCCAGCAGCCCCCGAGTCTATGGCTACACCTTC	CASSPRVYGYTF
TRBV6-5	TRBJ1-2	-	-	TGTGCCAGCAGCTTTACAGCAGCATATGGCTACACCTTC	CASSFTAAYGYTF
TRBV18	TRBJ2-3	-	-	TGTGCCAGCTCACAGACTAATCCCACAGATACGCAGTATTTT	CASSQTNPTDTQYF
TRBV2	TRBJ2-1	-	TRBD2	TGTGCCAGCAGTGAGCAGCGGGGGGGTTGGAATGAGCAGTTCTTC	CASSEQRGGWNEQFF
TRBV9	TRBJ1-1	-	-	TGTGCCAGCAGCGTACGCAACGGGGGGAACACTGAAGCTTTCTTT	CASSVRNGGNTEAFF
TRBV11-2	TRBJ1-5	-	-	TGTGCCAGCAGCCCAGGGTCCGAAAATCAGCCCCAGCATTTT	CASSPGSENQPQHF
TRBV7-8	TRBJ2-5	-	-	TGTGCCAGCAGCTTAACGTTAATGGAGAGCCTTGGGACCCAGTACTTC	CASSLTLMESLGTQYF
TRBV29-1	TRBJ1-1	-	-	TGCAGCGTTGAAGATCAAGGTAGCCTGAACACTGAAGCTTTCTTT	CSVEDQGSLNTEAFF
TRBV28	TRBJ1-6	-	-	TGTGCCAGCAGCCAGGGTGGGGCAGGGACCTATAATTCACCCCTCCACTTT	CASSQGGAGTYNSPLHF
TRBV2	TRBJ1-2	-	-	TGTGCCAGCAGGGAGAGTCCCACGGGTGGCTACACCTTC	CASRESPTGGYTF
TRBV7-2	TRBJ2-5	-	-	TGTGCCAGCAGCCGTACGGCTCTTAGCGAGACCCAGTACTTC	CASSRTALSETQYF
TRBV3-1/TRBV3-2	TRBJ2-1	-	TRBD1	TGTGCCAGCAGCCGGACAGGGGTTGATGAGCAGTTCTTC	CASSRTGVDEQFF
TRBV6-5	TRBJ1-2	few	TRBD1	TGTGCCAGCAGTCGTCGGGACAGGGGCGGTGGCTACACCTTC	CASSRRDRGGGYTF
TRBV9	TRBJ2-3	few	TRBD2	TGTGCCAGCAGCGTAGTTGGTAGCGGGGGGGCGGGAGATACGCAGTATTTT	CASSVVGSGGAGDTQYF
TRBV5-1	TRBJ1-1	-	-	TGCGCCAGCAGCTTGTCAGGGGCGATGAACACTGAAGCTTTCTTT	CASSLSGAMNTEAFF
TRBV7-9	TRBJ1-3	-	TRBD1	TGTGCCAGCAGCTGGGACAGCTCTGGAAACACCATATATTTT	CASSWDSSGNTIYF
TRBV6-5	TRBJ1-1	-	-	TGTGCCAGCAGTTATGGGGGGGACACTGAAGCTTTCTTT	CASSYGGDTEAFF
TRBV28	TRBJ1-3	few	-	TGTGCCAGCAGTACAGGGGGAAACACCATATATTTT	CASSTGGNTIYF
TRBV9	TRBJ2-3	-	TRBD2	TGTGCCAGCAGCGTAGAGAGCGGGGGGGCCTTAAATACGCAGTATTTT	CASSVESGGALNTQYF
TRBV5-1	TRBJ2-7	few	-	TGCGCCAGCAGCCCGGGGCACAGGGAGTTAGGCGAGCAGTACTTC	CASSPGHRELGEQYF
TRBV6-6	TRBJ1-4	few	-	TGTGCCAGCAGTTACACCGGGGGGGATAGTGAAAAACTGTTTTTT	CASSYTGGDSEKLFF
TRBV7-2	TRBJ2-5	-	-	TGTGCCAGCAGCTTATGGGTTACAGGGAAAAAAGAGACCCAGTACTTC	CASSLWVTGKKETQYF
TRBV11-2	TRBJ2-5	few	-	TGTGCCAGCAGCTCCGGGGGTGGTCAGGGAAAAGAGACCCAGTACTTC	CASSSGGGQGKETQYF
TRBV21-1	TRBJ1-1	-	-	TGTGCCAGCAAGTCCCCTTCTACAGGTACTTTCGAAGCTTTCTTT	CASKSPSTGTFEAFF
TRBV13	TRBJ2-5	-	TRBD2	TGTGCCAGCAGCTCGAAGACTAGCGGGGGGGCCCGAGAGACCCAGTACTTC	CASSSKTSGGARETQYF
TRBV30	TRBJ1-6	-	-	TGTGCCTGGAGTGACTCCCTTAATTCACCCCTCCACTTT	CAWSDSLNSPLHF
TRBV11-3	TRBJ2-5	-	TRBD2	TGTGCCAGCAGCTTAGGTTTCGGGGGGGCAAAGACCCAGTACTTC	CASSLGFGGAKTQYF
TRBV4-1	TRBJ2-5	-	-	TGCGCCAGCAGCCAAGATATATCAGGGGCGCAAGAGACCCAGTACTTC	CASSQDISGAQETQYF
TRBV19	TRBJ1-4	-	-	TGTGCCAGTAGCGCCGGGACAGAAAAACTGTTTTTT	CASSAGTEKLFF
TRBV2	TRBJ1-5	-	-	TGTGCCAGCAGTGCATCAACAGGGCAGTACCAGCCCCAGCATTTT	CASSASTGQYQPQHF
TRBV2	TRBJ1-5	once	-	TGTGCCAGCAGTGGACTGGGGGGGGGCAATCAGCCCCAGCATTTT	CASSGLGGGNQPQHF
TRBV10-3	TRBJ2-3	once	-	TGTGCCACTCTCGGACTACTCACAGATACGCAGTATTTT	CATLGLLTDTQYF
TRBV7-3	TRBJ2-2	-	-	TGTGCCAGCAGCCCCTACACCGGGGAGCTGTTTTTT	CASSPYTGELFF